These 22 T cell receptor beta chains were all obtained from the same sample, sequenced in a study of blood T cell repertoires in COVID-19. Method: immunoSEQ multiplex PCR; TCRdb's copy keeps in-frame clones and lacks some. The sample has some 170,000 clones, approximately 80% seen once. Material for sequencing was PBMCs or T cells enriched from blood (not recorded which). The source is a middle-aged man who had recovered from COVID-19.

V and J are TRBV19 and TRBJ2-2; TRBD1 aligns across 8 bases. Per the germline V gene, CDR1 is LNHDA and CDR2 is SQIVND (reference sequence). The CDR3 has 15 residues. Trimming took 10 bases from V and 2 from J; bases not matched to a gene: 9. The DNA for the CDR3 is TGTGCCACCGAGAGGACAGGGATCAACACCGGGGAGCTGTTTTTT. Protein: CATERTGINTGELFF. Based on the CDR3 plus reference TRBV19 and TRBJ2-2, the full variable domain is DGGITQSPKYLFRKEGQNVTLSCEQNLNHDAMYWYRQDPGQGLRLIYYSQIVNDFQKGDIAEGYSVSREKKESFPLTVTSAQKNPTAFYLCATERTGINTGELFFGEGSRLTVL.

The chain couples TRBV7-6 to TRBJ1-5, with D unclear. The CDR3 is 12 residues long. Germline CDR1 is SGHVS and CDR2 is FNYEAQ. V was trimmed by 5 bases and J by 9 bases, leaving 11 bases between them. The CDR3 reads CASSPAEGPQHF. DNA for the CDR3: TGTGCCAGCAGCCCAGCTGAGGGGCCCCAGCATTTT. Based on the CDR3 plus reference TRBV7-6 and TRBJ1-5, the full variable domain is GAGVSQSPRYKVTKRGQDVALRCDPISGHVSLYWYRQALGQGPEFLTYFNYEAQQDKSGLPNDRFSAERPEGSISTLTIQRTEQRDSAMYRCASSPAEGPQHFGDGTRLSIL.

The chain carries TRBV10-3 and TRBJ2-7, with 8 bases fitting TRBD1. Germline loops: CDR1 ENHRY, CDR2 SYGVKD. The V segment lost 8 bases and the J segment 5 bases; nucleotides outside the gene matches: 11. This CDR3 region has 14 residues. CDR3 loop: CAIGGPGGQDEQYV. The CDR3 region has the DNA TGTGCCATCGGGGGGCCAGGGGGCCAGGACGAGCAGTACGTC.

Points on this clone: This sample includes further DNA sequences coding for the same CDR3. The CDR3 region has the DNA TGTGCCAGCAGCTTATCCAGGGGGAATGAGCAGTTCTTC. Translating it yields CASSLSRGNEQFF. This chain links TRBV7-6 with TRBJ2-1; 7 positions agree with TRBD1. Trimming removed 2 bases from V and 7 bases from J; junction bases left unmatched: 2. Germline values: CDR1 SGHVS, CDR2 FNYEAQ. The CDR3 extends over 13 amino acids. The entire variable domain, with the rest obtained from reference TRBV7-6 and TRBJ2-1, is as follows: GAGVSQSPRYKVTKRGQDVALRCDPISGHVSLYWYRQALGQGPEFLTYFNYEAQQDKSGLPNDRFSAERPEGSISTLTIQRTEQRDSAMYRCASSLSRGNEQFFGPGTRLTVL.

The chain carries TRBV19 and TRBJ2-5, with TRBD2 identical over 7 bases. This CDR3 is built from 14 residues. Germline V gives CDR1 LNHDA, CDR2 SQIVND (reference sequence). V lost 3 bases to trimming and J lost 4 bases; unmatched junction nucleotides: 5. CDR3 sequence reads: CASSIGTTPETQYF. The DNA for the CDR3 is TGTGCCAGTAGTATCGGGACTACCCCAGAGACCCAGTACTTC.

The gene calls are TRBV7-9 and TRBJ2-3; 7 bases are shared with TRBD2. V lost 3 bases, J lost 8 bases, and 11 bases stayed unmatched. Per the germline V gene, CDR1 is SEHNR and CDR2 is FQNEAQ (reference sequence). The CDR3 is 15 residues long. The CDR3 DNA is TGTGCCAGCAGCTTGCCAGCGGGGAGTAGGGGTACGCAGTATTTT. It translates to CASSLPAGSRGTQYF.

The chain links TRBV30 to TRBJ1-4, with 7 bases matching TRBD1. Germline V gene data show CDR1 as GTSNPN and CDR2 as SVGIG (reference sequence). This CDR3 contains 17 residues. J was trimmed by 0 bases and V by 0 bases; bases with no gene match: 7. The CDR3 bases are TGTGCCTGGAGTGTACGGCGGCAGGGGGCAACTAATGAAAAACTGTTTTTT. This gives the protein CAWSVRRQGATNEKLFF.

As DNA, the CDR3 is TGTGCCAGCAGTGTTAACCCCATCGCGGGCCTAGTATACAATGAGCAGTTCTTC. Protein product: CASSVNPIAGLVYNEQFF. The chain recombines TRBV2 with TRBJ2-1, with TRBD2 as a possible D gene (5 bases). The germline V gene has CDR1 SNHLY and CDR2 FYNNEI. Deletions cut 4 bases from V and 4 bases from J, with 23 bases between. CDR3 size: 18 residues. Based on the CDR3 plus reference TRBV2 and TRBJ2-1, the full variable domain is EPEVTQTPSHQVTQMGQEVILRCVPISNHLYFYWYRQILGQKVEFLVSFYNNEISEKSEIFDDQFSVERPDGSNFTLKIRSTKLEDSAMYFCASSVNPIAGLVYNEQFFGPGTRLTVL.

This rearrangement joins TRBV11-3 to TRBJ2-1; D may be TRBD2 (5 bases). Trimming left V 5 bases short and J 4 bases short, with 15 bases between. The CDR3 is 15 residues long. Germline-derived CDR1 and CDR2 are SGHNT and YENEEA. CDR3: CASSLTLGLYNEQFF. The CDR3 nucleotides are TGTGCCAGCAGCCTGACACTAGGACTTTACAATGAGCAGTTCTTC.

The V and J genes are TRBV6-5 and TRBJ2-3; D is ambiguous. This CDR3 is built from 14 residues. Trimming removed 6 bases from V and 2 bases from J, with 12 bases in between. CDR1 and CDR2 (germline): MNHEY, SVGAGI. The CDR3 DNA reads as TGTGCCAGCAGCATAGTGGTTTCCACAGATACGCAGTATTTT. Its protein is CASSIVVSTDTQYF.

The chain recombines TRBV28 with TRBJ2-2; 10 bases map to TRBD1. V trimming: 7 bases; J trimming: 3 bases; junction bases outside the gene matches: 8. Germline CDR1 reads MDHEN; CDR2 reads SYDVKM. The CDR3 length is 16 residues. The DNA of the CDR3 is TGTGCCAGCATTACCATGGGGACAGGGGACACCGGGGAGCTGTTTTTT. It encodes CASITMGTGDTGELFF.

CDR3 loop: CASSSGGASPSQYF. The DNA of the CDR3 is TGTGCCAGCAGCTCTGGGGGGGCTTCACCATCACAATATTTT. The chain links TRBV11-2 to TRBJ1-3; a weak D match, TRBD1 (6 bases). Germline assignment: CDR1 SGHAT and CDR2 FQNNGV. V dropped 4 bases and J dropped 15 bases, with 22 bases sitting between them. The CDR3 extends over 14 amino acids.

The chain uses TRBV6-1 and TRBJ1-5; D is unclear. Per the germline V gene, CDR1 is MNHNS and CDR2 is SASEGT. The CDR3 is 18 amino acids. With 3 bases removed from V and 0 bases from J, the gap between germline ends came to 18 bases. DNA for the CDR3: TGTGCCAGCAGTGAGAGGTGGCAGAGCCTTCTTAGCAATCAGCCCCAGCATTTT. Translating it yields CASSERWQSLLSNQPQHF.

The chain uses TRBV5-4 and TRBJ1-1; unclear D gene. The CDR3 sequence is 15 residues long. The germline V gene has CDR1 SGHNT and CDR2 YYREEE (reference sequence). V lost 4 bases and J 1 base, leaving 14 bases between the germline ends. This CDR3 is CASSPGDPWNTEAFF. The CDR3 nucleotides are TGTGCCAGCAGCCCGGGAGACCCTTGGAACACTGAAGCTTTCTTT.

V is TRBV11-2 and J is TRBJ2-1; the D gene is possibly TRBD2 (6 bases). The CDR3 extends over 15 amino acids. Between the trimmed V and J ends, which lost 5 bases and 0 bases, there was a span of 11 bases. CDR1 and CDR2 from the germline V gene are SGHAT and FQNNGV. The CDR3 sequence is CASSRDFGSYNEQFF. CDR3 DNA: TGTGCCAGCAGCCGGGACTTCGGCTCCTACAATGAGCAGTTCTTC.

The J gene is TRBJ1-1, the V gene TRBV4-1; D might be TRBD1 (5 bases). The V gene lost 4 bases and the J gene lost 0 bases, with 21 bases spanning the gap. The germline gives CDR1 MGHRA, CDR2 YSYEKL. The CDR3 runs to 18 residues. CDR3 nucleotides: TGCGCCAGCAGCCGAGGAGAGCGGGGCGGCTATTTGAACACTGAAGCTTTCTTT. Translating it yields CASSRGERGGYLNTEAFF.

This clone showed up many times. Other DNA sequences of this sample code for an identical CDR3. This chain connects TRBV15 to TRBJ2-2, with 10 bases that match TRBD1. The germline CDR1 and CDR2 sequences are LNHNV and YYDKDF (reference sequence). V lost 6 bases, J lost 6 bases, and 7 bases stayed unmatched. This CDR3 is 15 amino acids long. CDR3 nucleotides: TGTGCCACCAGTTGGACAGGGGGTCGGGCCGGGGAGCTGTTTTTT. This codes for CATSWTGGRAGELFF.

This clone has only a few counts. V gene TRBV30 combines with J gene TRBJ1-1, with a possible D match to TRBD1 (5 bases). Germline V CDR1 and CDR2: GTSNPN, SVGIG (reference sequence). Between the trimmed V and J ends, which lost 7 bases and 3 bases, there was a span of 12 bases. This CDR3 is 12 amino acids long. CDR3: CASPGVYTEAFF. CDR3 DNA: TGTGCCTCTCCGGGGGTTTACACTGAAGCTTTCTTT.

This clone occurred once. This rearrangement joins TRBV5-6 to TRBJ2-1; 11 bases are a match to TRBD2. V was clipped by 1 base and J by 12 bases; unmatched bases: 12. Germline V CDR1 and CDR2: SGHDT, YYEEEE. The CDR3 is made up of 16 amino acids. The CDR3 sequence: CASSLSSLAGGGRQFF. The CDR3 coding sequence is TGTGCCAGCAGCTTGAGTAGTCTAGCGGGGGGCGGACGGCAGTTCTTC.

This sequence joins TRBV11-2 and TRBJ1-2; 9 bases map to TRBD1. Trimming cost V 6 bases and J 7 bases; bases outside gene matches: 6. The CDR3 sequence is 13 residues long. Germline CDR1 reads SGHAT; CDR2 reads FQNNGV. The CDR3 protein is CASRPGQGAGYTF. The CDR3 nucleotides read TGTGCCAGCAGACCGGGACAGGGAGCTGGCTACACCTTC.

Details on this clone: This may arise from a read error, as a much more abundant clone is one base away. Without the conserved terminal phenylalanine or tryptophan, this CDR3 likely stems from a read error. V usage is TRBV4-2 and J usage is TRBJ2-7; 7 bases map to TRBD2. Germline-derived CDR1 and CDR2 are LGHNA and YNFKEQ. V shed 3 bases, J shed 0 bases, and the junction held 5 bases outside the gene matches. The CDR3 has 15 residues. The CDR3 region is CASSQASGASYEQYI. As DNA, the CDR3 is TGTGCCAGCAGCCAGGCAAGCGGGGCCTCCTACGAGCAGTACATC.

The genes are TRBV7-9 and TRBJ2-1; TRBD2 matches at 11 bases. Germline lookup yields CDR1 SEHNR and CDR2 FQNEAQ (reference sequence). Trimming took 4 bases from V and 8 from J; bases not matched to a gene: 10. The CDR3 covers 16 residues. The CDR3 bases are TGTGCCAGCAGCTCCCGGGGTAGCGGGGGGGCCTATGAGCAGTTCTTC. Translating it yields CASSSRGSGGAYEQFF. Together with reference TRBV7-9 and TRBJ2-1, the CDR3 gives the full variable domain: DTGVSQNPRHKITKRGQNVTFRCDPISEHNRLYWYRQTLGQGPEFLTYFQNEAQLEKSRLLSDRFSAERPKGSFSTLEIQRTEQGDSAMYLCASSSRGSGGAYEQFFGPGTRLTVL.